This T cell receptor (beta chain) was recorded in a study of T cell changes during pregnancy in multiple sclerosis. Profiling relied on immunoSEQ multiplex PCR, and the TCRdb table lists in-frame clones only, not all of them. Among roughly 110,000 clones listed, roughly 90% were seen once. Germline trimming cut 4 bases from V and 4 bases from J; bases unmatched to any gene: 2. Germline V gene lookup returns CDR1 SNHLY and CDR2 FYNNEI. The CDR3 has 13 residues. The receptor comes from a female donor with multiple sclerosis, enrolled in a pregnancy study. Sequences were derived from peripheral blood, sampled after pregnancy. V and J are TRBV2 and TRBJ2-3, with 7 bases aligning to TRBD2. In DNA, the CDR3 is TGTGCCAGCAGTGGCGGGAGAGCAGATACGCAGTATTTT. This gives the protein CASSGGRADTQYF.